What follows are 25 T cell receptor beta chains derived from one specimen sequenced in a study of blood T cells in healthy people across ages. Alongside a J-beta primer mix, a sample-barcoded 5' primer served in a second PCR lasting about 6 to 11 cycles. Via MiXCR, TCRdb re-called the 5' RACE reads, giving one row per CDR3 protein. The sample lists about 600,000 distinct CDR3 sequences; 40% to 50% were seen once. The sequenced material came from blood. The receptors stem from a man older than 75 in good health.

In this sample, this clonotype turned up a few times. This chain uses TRBV20-1 with TRBJ2-7; TRBD1 agrees at 9 bases. Germline loops: CDR1 DFQATT, CDR2 SNEGSKA (reference sequence). V lost 0 bases, J lost 1 base, and 4 bases stayed unmatched. The CDR3 is 15 residues long. CDR3 in amino acids: CSARDQGTGSYEQYF. The CDR3 region has the DNA TGCAGTGCTAGAGATCAGGGGACAGGGTCCTACGAGCAGTACTTC.

As for this clonotype: A much larger clone differs by one base, so this may be a read error. This chain links TRBV6-5 with TRBJ2-1; 7 bases fit TRBD2. Trimming took 6 bases from V and 1 from J; bases not matched to a gene: 9. The CDR3 has 16 amino acids. Germline CDR1 reads MNHEY; CDR2 reads SVGAGI. The CDR3 loop reads CASRPLEGGSYNEQFF. The CDR3 bases are TGTGCCAGCAGGCCCCTTGAGGGAGGGTCCTACAATGAGCAGTTCTTC.

The V gene is TRBV7-9, the J gene TRBJ2-7, with D perhaps assigned TRBD1 or TRBD2 (5 bases each). The V and J ends lost 6 bases and 12 bases respectively, with 24 bases between them. The CDR3 length is 14 residues. CDR1 is SEHNR and CDR2 is FQNEAQ in the germline V gene (reference sequence). The CDR3, as DNA: TGTGCCAGCAGTCCGCCGGGGCAGTTAAACATTCGGTACTTC. Amino acid sequence: CASSPPGQLNIRYF.

This clonotype was seen just once. The V and J genes are TRBV12-3 or TRBV12-4 and TRBJ2-3, with 8 bases identical to TRBD1. The CDR3 contains 16 residues. V shed 1 base and J 5 bases; nucleotides not matched to a gene: 8. CDR3 region: CASSLGSGTGQDTQYF. CDR3 DNA sequence: TGTGCCAGCAGTTTAGGGTCGGGGACAGGACAAGATACGCAGTATTTT.

The chain uses TRBV20-1 and TRBJ2-1, with 11 bases aligning to TRBD2. The CDR3 consists of 16 residues. J was trimmed by 4 bases and V by 2 bases; bases with no gene match: 7. In germline, CDR1 is DFQATT, CDR2 SNEGSKA (reference sequence). In DNA, the CDR3 is TGCAGTGCTAGAAAACTAGCGGGAGAAGGGTACAATGAGCAGTTCTTC. It encodes CSARKLAGEGYNEQFF.

This chain links TRBV24-1 with TRBJ2-5, with D perhaps TRBD1 or TRBD2 (5 bases each). Trimming took off 2 bases at V and 5 bases at J, with 17 bases between the two ends. This CDR3 has 16 residues. Germline CDR1 is KGHDR and CDR2 is SFDVKD. This chain's CDR3 is CATSDSLGVLGETQYF. In nucleotides, the CDR3 is TGTGCCACCAGTGATTCCTTGGGGGTCCTGGGGGAGACCCAGTACTTC.

The rearrangement joins TRBV4-2 to TRBJ2-1; unclear D gene. The length of the CDR3 is 15 residues. Trimming removed 6 bases from V and 1 base from J, with 13 bases in between. Germline CDR1 reads LGHNA; CDR2 reads YNFKEQ. CDR3 in amino acids: CASSSDSLSYNEQFF. The CDR3 coding sequence is TGTGCCAGCAGTTCCGACTCGCTGTCCTACAATGAGCAGTTCTTC.

This clonotype occurred a few times. This sequence joins TRBV5-1 and TRBJ2-5; D is ambiguous. This CDR3 spans 13 amino acids. Germline V gives CDR1 SGHRS, CDR2 YFSETQ. Trimming left V 4 bases short and J 5 bases short, with 12 bases between. The CDR3 DNA is TGCGCCAGCAGCAACGGACCCGGCGAGACCCAGTACTTC. Its protein is CASSNGPGETQYF.

V and J are TRBV7-2 and TRBJ2-5; 8 bases are a match to TRBD1. Germline CDR1 reads SGHTA; CDR2 reads FQGNSA. With 4 bases clipped from V and 2 bases from J, the junction kept 6 bases outside the gene matches. This CDR3 is built from 15 residues. The chain's CDR3 is CASSWRQGQQETQYF. Written as DNA, the CDR3 is TGTGCCAGCAGCTGGCGACAGGGGCAACAAGAGACCCAGTACTTC.

The sample holds one count of this clonotype. In DNA form, the CDR3 reads TGCAGCGTTGAACGGGCGGGCCACGAGCAGTACTTC. Translating gives CSVERAGHEQYF. The chain combines TRBV29-1 with TRBJ2-7; D possibly corresponds to TRBD2 (5 bases). This CDR3 spans 12 amino acids. Looked up from germline, CDR1 is SQVTM and CDR2 is ANQGSEA. With 2 bases removed from V and 5 bases from J, the gap between germline ends came to 10 bases.

This chain joins TRBV20-1 and TRBJ2-1; 9 nucleotides align to TRBD1. CDR3 length equals 13 residues. The germline CDR1 and CDR2 sequences are DFQATT and SNEGSKA (reference sequence). The V and J ends lost 7 bases and 4 bases, in that order; junction bases with no gene match: 5. CDR3 DNA: TGCAGTGGAGGGACAGGGAAATACAATGAGCAGTTCTTC. Its translation: CSGGTGKYNEQFF.

This clonotype came up once. The rearrangement joins TRBV4-3 to TRBJ1-4; D unclear. V dropped 0 bases and J dropped 1 base, with 6 bases sitting between them. Germline lookup yields CDR1 LGHNA and CDR2 YSLEER. The CDR3 spans 15 residues. The CDR3: CASSQDKGTNEKLFF. The CDR3 nucleotides are TGCGCCAGCAGCCAAGATAAAGGAACTAATGAAAAACTGTTTTTT.

This clonotype has a handful of counts. The J gene is TRBJ2-5, the V gene TRBV27; D not certain. The DNA end favors TRBJ2-7, so the J call may be wrong. The CDR3 spans 12 residues. Germline CDR1 is MNHEY and CDR2 is SMNVEV (reference sequence). CDR3 residues: CASSSRIHEQYF. The DNA for the CDR3 is TGTGCCAGCAGTTCCCGGATACACGAGCAGTACTTC.

This clonotype has just a few counts. V is TRBV29-1 and J is TRBJ1-1; D gene uncertain. The V end was cut by 6 bases, the J end by 1 base, with 9 bases between. CDR1 is SQVTM, CDR2 ANQGSEA, per germline. CDR3 length: 12 amino acids. CDR3 sequence (DNA): TGCAGCGTCCCTAACCCGAACACTGAAGCTTTCTTT. This codes for CSVPNPNTEAFF.

This chain connects TRBV4-3 to TRBJ2-2; 9 bases are shared with TRBD1. This CDR3 has 14 residues. Germline CDR1 is LGHNA and CDR2 is YSLEER. J was trimmed by 3 bases and V by 4 bases; bases with no gene match: 0. The CDR3 sequence is CASSRTGDTGELFF. The CDR3 DNA reads as TGCGCCAGCAGCCGGACAGGGGACACCGGGGAGCTGTTTTTT.

V usage is TRBV5-4 and J usage is TRBJ2-1; maybe TRBD2 (6 bases). Germline V gene lookup returns CDR1 SGHNT and CDR2 YYREEE (reference sequence). Deletions cut 2 bases from V and 0 bases from J, with 9 bases between. This CDR3 region has 15 residues. The CDR3 region has the DNA TGTGCCAGCAGCTTAGGGACTTTCTCCTACAATGAGCAGTTCTTC. Translating gives CASSLGTFSYNEQFF.

This chain connects TRBV7-2 to TRBJ2-3; 12 bases fit TRBD2. V lost 3 bases, J lost 2 bases, and 3 bases stayed unmatched. There are 16 residues in the CDR3. In germline, CDR1 is SGHTA, CDR2 FQGNSA. The CDR3 DNA sequence: TGTGCCAGCAGCTTGAGGACTAGCGGGAACACAGATACGCAGTATTTT. This codes for CASSLRTSGNTDTQYF.

The V gene is TRBV27, the J gene TRBJ2-3, with 9 bases matching TRBD1. The J segment lost 8 bases and the V segment lost 5 bases, leaving 11 bases of the junction unmatched. From germline, CDR1 is MNHEY and CDR2 SMNVEV (reference sequence). There are 15 residues in the CDR3. This CDR3 is CASSARQGGLVTQYF. The DNA for the CDR3 is TGTGCCAGCAGTGCCAGACAGGGGGGGCTAGTTACGCAGTATTTT.

V is TRBV9 and J is TRBJ2-1; D gene unclear. The J call may be faulty, since TRBJ2-7 better matches the DNA end. In germline, CDR1 is SGDLS, CDR2 YYNGEE. CDR3 length equals 15 residues. CDR3 nucleotides: TGTGCCAGCAGCGTAGGCTGGATCTCCTACAATGAGCAGTACTTC. Amino acid sequence: CASSVGWISYNEQYF.

This chain joins TRBV28 and TRBJ2-7; possibly TRBD1 for D (5 bases). Trimming cost V 7 bases and J 0 bases, with 19 bases left between them. CDR3 length: 16 residues. Germline CDR1 and CDR2: MDHEN and SYDVKM. In nucleotides, the CDR3 is TGTGCCAGCACCCATTCTGGGGCCACGATCTCCTACGAGCAGTACTTC. Translating it yields CASTHSGATISYEQYF.

The CDR3 protein is CASSQRWGRHEQFF. CDR3 DNA: TGTGCCAGCAGTCAAAGGTGGGGTCGCCATGAGCAGTTCTTC. The chain links TRBV6-5 to TRBJ2-1, with D unclear. V lost 5 bases, J lost 8 bases, and 16 bases lay in between. Germline V lookup: CDR1 MNHEY, CDR2 SVGAGI. The CDR3 covers 14 residues.

The DNA of the CDR3 is TGCGCCAGCAGCTTAAGGACAGGGGAGGACGAGCAGTACTTC. Protein product: CASSLRTGEDEQYF. This chain joins TRBV5-1 and TRBJ2-7; 9 bases map to TRBD1. CDR3 length: 14 residues. The V gene end was trimmed by 2 bases and the J gene end by 5 bases; junction bases not matched to a gene: 5. Germline-derived CDR1 and CDR2 are SGHRS and YFSETQ.

This chain joins TRBV6-5 and TRBJ2-7, with D possibly being TRBD2 (6 bases). The length of the CDR3 is 13 residues. The germline V and J ends were trimmed by 6 bases and 0 bases, with 9 bases remaining between them. Germline V lookup: CDR1 MNHEY, CDR2 SVGAGI. The CDR3 sequence: CASRQTSSYEQYF. In nucleotides, the CDR3 is TGTGCCAGCAGGCAGACTAGCTCCTACGAGCAGTACTTC.

This clonotype was observed a few times. The chain employs TRBV9 and TRBJ2-7, with a weak D call TRBD2 (6 bases). The last part of the DNA fits TRBJ2-5 better; the J call may be wrong. Germline values: CDR1 SGDLS, CDR2 YYNGEE. The CDR3 is made up of 15 amino acids. CDR3 nucleotide sequence: TGTGCCAGCAGCGCACAGATCGGGAGATTGCAGACCCAGTACTTC. Protein: CASSAQIGRLQTQYF.

V is TRBV30 and J is TRBJ2-5, with 10 bases lining up with TRBD1. V dropped 5 bases and J dropped 5; count of bases not matched to a gene: 5. Germline V CDR1 and CDR2: GTSNPN, SVGIG (reference sequence). The CDR3 covers 13 residues. In DNA form, the CDR3 reads TGTGCCTGGGACAGGGGGCGTAGGGAGACCCAGTACTTC. It translates to CAWDRGRRETQYF.